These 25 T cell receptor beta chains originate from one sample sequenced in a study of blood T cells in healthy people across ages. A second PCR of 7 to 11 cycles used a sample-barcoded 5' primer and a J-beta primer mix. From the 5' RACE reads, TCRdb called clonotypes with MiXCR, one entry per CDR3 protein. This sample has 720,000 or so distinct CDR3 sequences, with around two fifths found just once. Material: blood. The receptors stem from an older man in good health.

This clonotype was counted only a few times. The CDR3 coding sequence is TGTGCCAGCAGCCGGACTAGCGGGGATTGGGAGACCCAGTACTTC. It is translated as CASSRTSGDWETQYF. The V and J genes are TRBV7-2 and TRBJ2-5; 12 bases align to TRBD2. V lost 5 bases, J lost 5 bases, and 6 bases stayed unmatched. Germline V lookup: CDR1 SGHTA, CDR2 FQGNSA. The CDR3 spans 15 residues.

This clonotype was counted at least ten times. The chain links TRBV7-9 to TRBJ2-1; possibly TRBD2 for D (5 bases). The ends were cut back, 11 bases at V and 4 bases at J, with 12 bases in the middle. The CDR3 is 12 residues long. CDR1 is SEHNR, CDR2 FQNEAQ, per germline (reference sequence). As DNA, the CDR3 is TGTGCCTTAGCGCCGAAGTACAATGAGCAGTTCTTC. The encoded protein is CALAPKYNEQFF.

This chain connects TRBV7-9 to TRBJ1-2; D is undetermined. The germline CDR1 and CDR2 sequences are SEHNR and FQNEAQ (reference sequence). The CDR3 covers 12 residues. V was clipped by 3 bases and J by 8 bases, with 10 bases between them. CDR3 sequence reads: CASSFGVEGYTF. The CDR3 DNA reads TGTGCCAGCAGCTTCGGGGTTGAGGGCTACACCTTC.

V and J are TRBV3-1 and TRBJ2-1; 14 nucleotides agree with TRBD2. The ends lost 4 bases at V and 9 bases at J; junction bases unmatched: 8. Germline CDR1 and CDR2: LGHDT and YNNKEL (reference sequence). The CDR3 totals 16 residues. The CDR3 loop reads CASSPPGTSGSTEQFF. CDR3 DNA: TGTGCCAGCAGCCCACCCGGGACTAGCGGGAGCACTGAGCAGTTCTTC.

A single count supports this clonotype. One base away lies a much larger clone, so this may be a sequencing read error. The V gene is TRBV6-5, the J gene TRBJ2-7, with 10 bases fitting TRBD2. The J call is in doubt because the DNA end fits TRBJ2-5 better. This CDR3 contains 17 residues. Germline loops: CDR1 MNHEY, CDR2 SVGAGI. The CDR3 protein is CASSFRSGGAEGETQYF. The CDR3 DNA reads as TGTGCCAGCAGTTTTAGGAGCGGGGGGGCCGAGGGAGAGACCCAGTACTTC.

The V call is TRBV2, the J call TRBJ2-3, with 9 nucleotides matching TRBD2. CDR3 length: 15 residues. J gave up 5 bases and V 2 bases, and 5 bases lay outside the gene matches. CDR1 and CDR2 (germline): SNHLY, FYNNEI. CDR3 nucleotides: TGTGCCAGCAGTGAATTGGCGGGGGGGGGAGATACGCAGTATTTT. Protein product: CASSELAGGGDTQYF.

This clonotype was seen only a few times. CDR3 DNA sequence: TGTGCCAGCAGTTACATCAGCGGGAGCGAGCAGTACTTC. Its protein is CASSYISGSEQYF. This rearrangement joins TRBV6-2 or TRBV6-3 to TRBJ2-5; 8 nucleotides align to TRBD2. The J call is in doubt because the DNA end fits TRBJ2-7 better. Germline CDR1 and CDR2: MNHEY and SVGEGT. The CDR3 is 13 residues long.

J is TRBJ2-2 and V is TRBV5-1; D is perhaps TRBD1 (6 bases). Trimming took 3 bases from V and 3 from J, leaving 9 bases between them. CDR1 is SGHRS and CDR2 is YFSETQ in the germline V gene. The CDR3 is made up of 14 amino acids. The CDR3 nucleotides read TGCGCCAGCAGCTCTGGACAGCACACCGGGGAGCTGTTTTTT. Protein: CASSSGQHTGELFF.

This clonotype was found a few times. In DNA form, the CDR3 reads TGCGCCAGCAGCCAAGATTTCAACGGCTTTAATGAAAAACTGTTTTTT. Its translation: CASSQDFNGFNEKLFF. The chain joins TRBV4-3 to TRBJ1-4; D not resolved. This CDR3 has 16 residues. Germline CDR1 and CDR2: LGHNA and YSLEER. V was clipped by 0 bases and J by 4 bases, with 12 bases between them.

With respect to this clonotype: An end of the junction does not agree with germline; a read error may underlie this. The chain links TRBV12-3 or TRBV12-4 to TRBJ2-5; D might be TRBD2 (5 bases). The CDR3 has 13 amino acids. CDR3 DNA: TGTGCCAGCGGCAGAGGGAGAGCAGAGGCCCAGTACTTC. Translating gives CASGRGRAEAQYF.

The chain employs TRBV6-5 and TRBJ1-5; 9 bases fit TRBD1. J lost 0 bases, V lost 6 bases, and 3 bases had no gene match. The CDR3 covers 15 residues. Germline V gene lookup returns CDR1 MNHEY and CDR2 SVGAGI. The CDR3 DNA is TGTGCCAGCAGCGAGACAGGGGGTAGCAATCAGCCCCAGCATTTT. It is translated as CASSETGGSNQPQHF.

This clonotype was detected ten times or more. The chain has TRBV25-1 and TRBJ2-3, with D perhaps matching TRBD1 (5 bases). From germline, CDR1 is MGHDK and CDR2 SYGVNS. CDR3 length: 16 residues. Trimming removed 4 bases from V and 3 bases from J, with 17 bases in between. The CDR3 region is CASSGSPTRQTDTQYF. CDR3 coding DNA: TGTGCCAGCAGTGGATCGCCAACCCGACAGACAGATACGCAGTATTTT.

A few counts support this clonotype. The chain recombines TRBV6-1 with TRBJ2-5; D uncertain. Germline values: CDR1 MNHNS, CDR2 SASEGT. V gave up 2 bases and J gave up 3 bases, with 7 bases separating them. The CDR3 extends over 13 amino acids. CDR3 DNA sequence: TGTGCCAGCAGTGAACGGGTCAAAGAGACCCAGTACTTC. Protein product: CASSERVKETQYF.

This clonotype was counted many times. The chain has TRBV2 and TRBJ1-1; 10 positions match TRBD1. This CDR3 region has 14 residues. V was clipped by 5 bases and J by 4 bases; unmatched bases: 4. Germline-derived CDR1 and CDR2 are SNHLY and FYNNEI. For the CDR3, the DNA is TGTGCCAGCAGTACGAGGACAGGGGGCACTGAAGCTTTCTTT. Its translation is CASSTRTGGTEAFF. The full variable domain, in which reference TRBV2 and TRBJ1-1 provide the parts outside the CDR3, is EPEVTQTPSHQVTQMGQEVILRCVPISNHLYFYWYRQILGQKVEFLVSFYNNEISEKSEIFDDQFSVERPDGSNFTLKIRSTKLEDSAMYFCASSTRTGGTEAFFGQGTRLTVV.

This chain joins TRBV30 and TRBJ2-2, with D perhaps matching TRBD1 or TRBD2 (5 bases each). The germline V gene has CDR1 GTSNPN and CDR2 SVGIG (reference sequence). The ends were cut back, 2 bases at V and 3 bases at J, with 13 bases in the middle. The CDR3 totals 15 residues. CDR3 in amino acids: CAWSFPGRDTGELFF. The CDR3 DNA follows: TGTGCCTGGAGTTTCCCGGGACGCGACACCGGGGAGCTGTTTTTT.

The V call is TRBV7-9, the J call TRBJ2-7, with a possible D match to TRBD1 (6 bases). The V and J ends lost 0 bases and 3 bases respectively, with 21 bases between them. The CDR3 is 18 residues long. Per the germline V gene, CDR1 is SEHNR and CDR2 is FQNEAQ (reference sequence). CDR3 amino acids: CASSLAAGSSQGSYEQYF. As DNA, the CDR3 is TGTGCCAGCAGCTTAGCGGCGGGTTCTAGTCAGGGGAGCTACGAGCAGTACTTC.

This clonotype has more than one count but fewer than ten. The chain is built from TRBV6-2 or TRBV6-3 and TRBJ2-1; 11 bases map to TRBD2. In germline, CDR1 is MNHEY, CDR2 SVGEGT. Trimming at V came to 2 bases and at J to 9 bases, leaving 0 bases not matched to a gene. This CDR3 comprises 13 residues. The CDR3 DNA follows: TGTGCCAGCAGTTACCTAGCGGGAGGTGAGCAGTTCTTC. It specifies CASSYLAGGEQFF.

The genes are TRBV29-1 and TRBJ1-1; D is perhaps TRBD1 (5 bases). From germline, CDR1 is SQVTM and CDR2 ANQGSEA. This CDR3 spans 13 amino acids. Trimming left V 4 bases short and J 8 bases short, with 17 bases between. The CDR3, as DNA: TGCAGCGTTGGTCGGCGGGGGAATATGGAAGCTTTCTTT. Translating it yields CSVGRRGNMEAFF.

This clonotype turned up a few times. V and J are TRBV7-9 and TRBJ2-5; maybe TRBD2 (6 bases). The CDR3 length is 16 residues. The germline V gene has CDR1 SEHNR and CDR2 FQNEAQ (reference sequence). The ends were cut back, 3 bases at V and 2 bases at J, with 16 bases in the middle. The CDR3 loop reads CASSFLYGGNQETQYF. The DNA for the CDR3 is TGTGCCAGCAGCTTCTTGTATGGAGGGAATCAAGAGACCCAGTACTTC.

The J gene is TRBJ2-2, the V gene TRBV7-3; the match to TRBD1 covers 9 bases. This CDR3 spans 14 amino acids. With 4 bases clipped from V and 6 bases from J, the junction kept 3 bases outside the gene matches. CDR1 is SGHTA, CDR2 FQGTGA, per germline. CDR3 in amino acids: CASSSRDRAGELFF. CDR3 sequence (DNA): TGTGCCAGCAGCTCCCGGGACAGGGCCGGGGAGCTGTTTTTT.

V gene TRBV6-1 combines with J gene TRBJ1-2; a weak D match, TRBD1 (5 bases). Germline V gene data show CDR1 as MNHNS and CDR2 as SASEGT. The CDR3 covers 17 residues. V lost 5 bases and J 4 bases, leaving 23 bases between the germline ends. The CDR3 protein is CASSRGRQGGWSYGYTF. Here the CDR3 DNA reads TGTGCCAGCAGTCGCGGACGTCAGGGAGGTTGGAGCTATGGCTACACCTTC.

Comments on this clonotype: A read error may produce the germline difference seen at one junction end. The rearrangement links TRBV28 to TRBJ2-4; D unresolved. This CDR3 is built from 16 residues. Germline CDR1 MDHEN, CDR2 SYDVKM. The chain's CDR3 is CASSLTGVIAKNVQYF. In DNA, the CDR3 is TGTGCCAGCAGTTTAACCGGCGTGATAGCCAAAAACGTTCAGTACTTC.

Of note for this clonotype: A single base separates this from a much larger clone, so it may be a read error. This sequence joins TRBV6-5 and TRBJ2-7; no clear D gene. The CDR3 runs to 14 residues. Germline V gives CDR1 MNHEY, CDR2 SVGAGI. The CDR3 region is CASCYRNDLYEQYF. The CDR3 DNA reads TGTGCCAGCTGTTATCGCAACGACCTCTACGAGCAGTACTTC.

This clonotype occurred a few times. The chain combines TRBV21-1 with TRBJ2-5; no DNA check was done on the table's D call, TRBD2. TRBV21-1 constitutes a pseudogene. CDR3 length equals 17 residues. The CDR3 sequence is CASSYQTRDQRQETQYF. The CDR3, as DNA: TGTGCCAGCAGCTATCAGACCAGGGACCAGAGACAAGAGACCCAGTACTTC.

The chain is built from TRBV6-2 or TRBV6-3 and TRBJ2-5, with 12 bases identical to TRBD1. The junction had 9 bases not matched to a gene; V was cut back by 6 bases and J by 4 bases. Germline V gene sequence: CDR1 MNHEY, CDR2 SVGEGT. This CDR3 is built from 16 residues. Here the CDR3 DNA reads TGTGCCAGCAGCGTGGGACAGGGGGCGGTCGGAGAGACCCAGTACTTC. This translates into CASSVGQGAVGETQYF.